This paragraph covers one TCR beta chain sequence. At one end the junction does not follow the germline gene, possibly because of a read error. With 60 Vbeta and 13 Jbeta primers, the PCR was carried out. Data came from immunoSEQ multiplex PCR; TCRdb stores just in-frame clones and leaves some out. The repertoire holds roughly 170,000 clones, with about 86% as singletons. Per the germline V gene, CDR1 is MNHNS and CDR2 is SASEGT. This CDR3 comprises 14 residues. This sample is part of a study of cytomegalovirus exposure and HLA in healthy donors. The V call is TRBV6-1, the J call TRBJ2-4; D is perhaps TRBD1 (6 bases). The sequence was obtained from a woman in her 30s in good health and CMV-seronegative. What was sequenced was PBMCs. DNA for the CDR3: TGTGCCAGCTTCGTCAGGGGAGCCAAAAACAGTCAGTACTTC. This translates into CASFVRGAKNSQYF.